This T cell receptor (beta chain) is from a study of T cell responses to AZD1222 COVID-19 vaccine. The overall study: Second-dose recipients at about 4 or about 12 weeks were treated as one pooled group. Points from the study as a whole: Baseline serostatus was positive in only a handful of AZD1222 recipients. Sampling that yielded the repertoires occurred only after the peak T cell response.

This clone was detected a few times. Its antigen remains unidentified. The repertoire was sequenced with immunoSEQ multiplex PCR; TCRdb's copy has only in-frame clones and lacks some. The data contain roughly 82,000 clones, approximately 84% of them singletons. Sequenced material: peripheral blood, taken on day 0 of AZD1222 vaccination. The TCR originated in an adult in good health.

The CDR3, as DNA: TGTGCCAGCAGCGTAGCCGGGGAGCTGTTTTTT. Translation: CASSVAGELFF. The chain links TRBV9 to TRBJ2-2; unclear D gene. CDR1 and CDR2 from the germline V gene are SGDLS and YYNGEE. V lost 0 bases and J 6 bases, leaving 0 bases between the germline ends. This CDR3 comprises 11 residues.